This T cell receptor beta chain was documented in a study of high-grade serous ovarian cancer treatment subgroups. Study information: Mean per sample: around 13,000 reads, about 6,900 unique TCR beta rearrangements. General study results and limits: Tumors within one patient showed repertoire similarity of 0.11 to 0.79. TCR clonal relatedness correlated positively with neoantigen level. Only CDR3 was analyzed; CDR1 and CDR2 were not.

Sequenced by immunoSEQ multiplex PCR; TCRdb stores in-frame clones only, minus some. The data show more than 7,500 clones, 88% seen once. Tumor samples were taken before definitive surgery or chemotherapy. With respect to this clone: The target antigen is unknown.

The sequence came from a human donor with high-grade serous ovarian cancer. The sequenced sample was tumor tissue.

The CDR3 is CASSWDYATDTQYF. The CDR3 DNA follows: TGTGCCAGCAGCTGGGACTACGCCACAGATACGCAGTATTTT. The V gene is TRBV5-5, the J gene TRBJ2-3; 7 bases are a match to TRBD2. The CDR3 loop spans 14 amino acids. CDR1 SGHKS and CDR2 YYEKEE come from the germline V gene (reference sequence). The J segment lost 2 bases and the V segment lost 3 bases, leaving 3 bases of the junction unmatched.